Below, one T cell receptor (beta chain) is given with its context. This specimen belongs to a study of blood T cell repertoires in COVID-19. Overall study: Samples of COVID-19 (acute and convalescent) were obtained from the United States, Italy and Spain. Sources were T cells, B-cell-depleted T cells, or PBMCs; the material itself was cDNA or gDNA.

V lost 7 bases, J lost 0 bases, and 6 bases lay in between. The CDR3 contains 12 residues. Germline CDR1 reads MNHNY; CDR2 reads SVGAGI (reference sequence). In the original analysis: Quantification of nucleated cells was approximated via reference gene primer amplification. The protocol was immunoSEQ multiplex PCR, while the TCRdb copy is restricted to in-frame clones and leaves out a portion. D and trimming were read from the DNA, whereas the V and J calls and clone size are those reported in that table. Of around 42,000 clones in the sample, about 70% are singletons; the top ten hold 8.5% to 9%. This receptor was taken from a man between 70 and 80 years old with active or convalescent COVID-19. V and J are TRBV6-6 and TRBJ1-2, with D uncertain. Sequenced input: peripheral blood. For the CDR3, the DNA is TGTGCCAGCAAGTTAGCTAACTATGGCTACACCTTC. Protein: CASKLANYGYTF.